This entry concerns a single T cell receptor beta chain. The junction departs from germline at one end; a sequencing error may be responsible. Some clones are missing from TCRdb's copy, which holds only in-frame ones; the method was immunoSEQ multiplex PCR. The table shows about 2 million clones, with about 95% occurring only once. This sample was included in a study of shared clonotypes between healthy human individuals. Study-level background: Per-donor plates numbered three CD4 naive, three CD4 memory, two CD8 naive and one CD8 memory.

CDR1 SGHNT and CDR2 YENEEA come from the germline V gene. The CDR3 extends over 16 amino acids. The source is a man younger than 30 in good health. The chain is built from TRBV11-3 and TRBJ2-5; D remains ambiguous. The J call could be wrong; TRBJ2-7 is a better fit for the DNA end. Source material: naive CD4+ T cells sorted from blood. Indicated subset: CD45RA+ positively selected. CDR3: CASSVEIGGPSYEQYF. The CDR3 bases are TGTGCCAGCAGCGTAGAAATAGGTGGTCCCTCCTACGAGCAGTACTTC.